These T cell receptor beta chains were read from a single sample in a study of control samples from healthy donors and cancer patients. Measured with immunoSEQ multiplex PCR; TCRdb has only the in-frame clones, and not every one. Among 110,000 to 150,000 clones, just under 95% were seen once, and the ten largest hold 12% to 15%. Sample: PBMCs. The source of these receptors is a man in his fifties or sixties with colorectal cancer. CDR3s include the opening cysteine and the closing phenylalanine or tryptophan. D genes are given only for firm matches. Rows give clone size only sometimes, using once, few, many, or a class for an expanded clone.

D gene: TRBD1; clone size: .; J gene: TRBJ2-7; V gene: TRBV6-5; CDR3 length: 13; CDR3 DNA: TGTGCCAGTCGGTCACAGGGACAGTACGAGCAGTACTTC; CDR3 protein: CASRSQGQYEQYF
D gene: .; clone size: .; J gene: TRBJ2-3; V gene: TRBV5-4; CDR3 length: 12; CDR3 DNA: TGTGCCAGCAGCGAAACGGGCGATACGCAGTATTTT; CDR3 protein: CASSETGDTQYF
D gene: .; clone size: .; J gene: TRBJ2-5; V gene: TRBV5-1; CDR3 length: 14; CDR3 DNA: TGCGCCAGCATGTCAGGGGCTGCACAAGAGACCCAGTACTTC; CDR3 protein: CASMSGAAQETQYF
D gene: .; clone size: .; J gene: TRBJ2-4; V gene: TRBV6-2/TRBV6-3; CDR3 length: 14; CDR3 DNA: TGTGCCAGCAGCCGGCCCAGGGTTAAAAACATTCAGTACTTC; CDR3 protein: CASSRPRVKNIQYF
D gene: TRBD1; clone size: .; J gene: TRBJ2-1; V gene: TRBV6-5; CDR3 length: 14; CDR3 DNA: TGTGCCAGCAGCCGGGACAGGGACTACAATGAGCAGTTCTTC; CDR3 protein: CASSRDRDYNEQFF
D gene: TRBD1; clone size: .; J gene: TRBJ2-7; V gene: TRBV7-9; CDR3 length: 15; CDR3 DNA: TGTGCCAGCAGCTCCATACAGGGGGTGCATTACGAGCAGTACTTC; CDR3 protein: CASSSIQGVHYEQYF
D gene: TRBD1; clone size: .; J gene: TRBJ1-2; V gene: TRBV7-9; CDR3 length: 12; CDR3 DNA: TGTGCCAGCAGCAGGACAGGGGATGGCTACACCTTC; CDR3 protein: CASSRTGDGYTF
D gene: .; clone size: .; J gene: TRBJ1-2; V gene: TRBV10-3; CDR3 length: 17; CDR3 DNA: TGTGCCATCAGTGAGTCTACCCCTGGACAGAACTATGATGGCTACACCTTC; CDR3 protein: CAISESTPGQNYDGYTF
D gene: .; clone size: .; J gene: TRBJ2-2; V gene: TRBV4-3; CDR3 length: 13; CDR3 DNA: TGCGCCAGCAGCCAAGATCGACACGGGGAGCTGTTTTTT; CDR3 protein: CASSQDRHGELFF
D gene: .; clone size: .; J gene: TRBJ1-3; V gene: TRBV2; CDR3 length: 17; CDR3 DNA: TGTGCCAGCAACCCACGGGGGGGCCAGTATCCTGGAAACACCATATATTTT; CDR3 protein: CASNPRGGQYPGNTIYF
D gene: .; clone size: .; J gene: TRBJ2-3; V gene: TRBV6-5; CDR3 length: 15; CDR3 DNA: TGTGCCAGCAGTTACTCGAGAGCTAGCACAGATACGCAGTATTTT; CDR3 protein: CASSYSRASTDTQYF
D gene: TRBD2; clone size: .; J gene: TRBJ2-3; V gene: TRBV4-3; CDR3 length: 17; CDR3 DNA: TGCGCCAGCAGCCAAGAGGCCCTAGCGGGGGTTAGAGATACGCAGTATTTT; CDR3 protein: CASSQEALAGVRDTQYF
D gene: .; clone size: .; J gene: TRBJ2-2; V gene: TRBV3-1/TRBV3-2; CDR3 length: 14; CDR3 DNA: TGTGCCAGCAGTGAGGGTATGAACACCGGGGAGCTGTTTTTT; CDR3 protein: CASSEGMNTGELFF
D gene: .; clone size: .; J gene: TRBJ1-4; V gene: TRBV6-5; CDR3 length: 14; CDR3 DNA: TGTGCCAGCAGTTACGGGGGGACTAATGAAAAACTGTTTTTT; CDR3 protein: CASSYGGTNEKLFF
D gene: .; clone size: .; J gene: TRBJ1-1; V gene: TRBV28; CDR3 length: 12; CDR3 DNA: TGTGCCACGCGAGTAGGGAACACTGAAGCTTTCTTT; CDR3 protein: CATRVGNTEAFF
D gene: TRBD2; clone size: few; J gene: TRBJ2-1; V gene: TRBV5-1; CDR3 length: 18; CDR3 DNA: TGCGCCAGCAGCCTTGGACTAGCGGGGGGGCGGACCTACAATGAGCAGTTCTTC; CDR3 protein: CASSLGLAGGRTYNEQFF
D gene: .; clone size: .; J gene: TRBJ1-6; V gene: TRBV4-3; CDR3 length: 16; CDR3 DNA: TGCGCCAGCAGCCAAGATCGGGGGATCCGCTCTTCACCCCTCCACTTT; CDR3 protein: CASSQDRGIRSSPLHF
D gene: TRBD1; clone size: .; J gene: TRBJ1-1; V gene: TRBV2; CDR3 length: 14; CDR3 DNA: TGTGCCAGCAGTGGGACAGGGGGCCGGACTGAAGCTTTCTTT; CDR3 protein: CASSGTGGRTEAFF
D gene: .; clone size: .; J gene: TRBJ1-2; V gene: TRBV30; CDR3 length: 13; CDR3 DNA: TGTGCCCACTGGGGGGGGGCGGACTATGGCTACACCTTC; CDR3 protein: CAHWGGADYGYTF
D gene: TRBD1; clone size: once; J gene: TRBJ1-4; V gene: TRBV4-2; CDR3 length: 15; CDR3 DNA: TGTGCCAGCAGCCAGTCGACAGGGGCTAATGAAAAACTGTTTTTT; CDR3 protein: CASSQSTGANEKLFF
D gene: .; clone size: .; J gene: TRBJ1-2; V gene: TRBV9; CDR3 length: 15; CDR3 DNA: TGTGCCAGCAGCGTAGAGTTGGGGGAGTCTTATGGCTACACCTTC; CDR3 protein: CASSVELGESYGYTF
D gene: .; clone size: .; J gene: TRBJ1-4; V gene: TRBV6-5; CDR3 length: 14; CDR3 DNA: TGTGCCAGCAGTGACTCTATTTGGCGGGAAAAACTGTTTTTT; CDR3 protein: CASSDSIWREKLFF
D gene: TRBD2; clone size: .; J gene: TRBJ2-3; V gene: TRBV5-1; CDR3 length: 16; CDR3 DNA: TGCGCCAGCAGCCCGGGACTAGCGGGGATCACAGATACGCAGTATTTT; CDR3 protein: CASSPGLAGITDTQYF
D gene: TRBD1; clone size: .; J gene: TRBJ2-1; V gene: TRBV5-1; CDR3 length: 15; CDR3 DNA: TGCGCCAGCACCTCCGGGACAGGGTCCTACAATGAGCAGTTCTTC; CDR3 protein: CASTSGTGSYNEQFF
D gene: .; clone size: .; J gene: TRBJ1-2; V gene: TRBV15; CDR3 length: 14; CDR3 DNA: TGTGCCACCACAGCGTGGCAAGGAGGCTATGGCTACACCTTC; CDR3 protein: CATTAWQGGYGYTF
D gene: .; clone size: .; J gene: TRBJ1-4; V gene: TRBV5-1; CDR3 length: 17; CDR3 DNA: TGCGCCAGCAGCTTGGAGGTTATACAGGGTACCAATGAAAAACTGTTTTTT; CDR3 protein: CASSLEVIQGTNEKLFF
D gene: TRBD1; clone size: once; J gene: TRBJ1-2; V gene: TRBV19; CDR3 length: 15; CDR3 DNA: TGTGCCAGTAGTTCCCGGGACAGGGCTAACTATGGCTACACCTTC; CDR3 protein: CASSSRDRANYGYTF
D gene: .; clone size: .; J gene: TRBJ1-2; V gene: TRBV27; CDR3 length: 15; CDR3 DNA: TGTGCCAGCAGCCCGGTCCAGCAATCTAACTATGGCTACACCTTC; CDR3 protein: CASSPVQQSNYGYTF
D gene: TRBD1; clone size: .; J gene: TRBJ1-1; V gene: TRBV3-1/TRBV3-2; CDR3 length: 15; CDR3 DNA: TGTGCCAGCAGCCCGTGGGACAGGGGAAACACTGAAGCTTTCTTT; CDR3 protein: CASSPWDRGNTEAFF
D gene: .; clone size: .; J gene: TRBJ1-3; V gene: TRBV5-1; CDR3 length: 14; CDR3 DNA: TGCGCCAGCGACTTCCAGGGTATCGGAAACACCATATATTTT; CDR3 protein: CASDFQGIGNTIYF
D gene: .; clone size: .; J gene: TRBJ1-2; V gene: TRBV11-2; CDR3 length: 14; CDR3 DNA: TGTGCCAGCAGCTTTACAGGGCCTAACTATGGCTACACCTTC; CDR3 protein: CASSFTGPNYGYTF
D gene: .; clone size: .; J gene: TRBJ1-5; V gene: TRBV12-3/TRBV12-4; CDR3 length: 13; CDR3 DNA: TGTGCCAGCAGTTTTGCGGGCAATCAGCCCCAGCATTTT; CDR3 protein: CASSFAGNQPQHF
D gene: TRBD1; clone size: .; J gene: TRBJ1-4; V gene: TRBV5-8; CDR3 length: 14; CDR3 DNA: TGTGCCAGCAGCACCGGACAGGGTCGGGAAAAACTGTTTTTT; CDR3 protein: CASSTGQGREKLFF
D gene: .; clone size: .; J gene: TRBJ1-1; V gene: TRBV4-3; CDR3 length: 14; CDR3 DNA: TGCGCCAGCAGCCAACAAGGGGGTTACACTGAAGCTTTCTTT; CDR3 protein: CASSQQGGYTEAFF
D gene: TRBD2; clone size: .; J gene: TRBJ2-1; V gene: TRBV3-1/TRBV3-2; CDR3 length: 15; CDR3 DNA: TGTGCCAGCAGCCAAGATCTAGCGGGGGGTGATGAGCAGTTCTTC; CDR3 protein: CASSQDLAGGDEQFF
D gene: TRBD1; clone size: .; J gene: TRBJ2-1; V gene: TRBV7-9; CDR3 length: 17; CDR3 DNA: TGTGCCAGCAGCCCTCGACAGGGGTCCTTCTCCTACAATGAGCAGTTCTTC; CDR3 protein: CASSPRQGSFSYNEQFF
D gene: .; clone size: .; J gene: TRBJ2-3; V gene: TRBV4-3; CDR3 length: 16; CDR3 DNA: TGCGCCAGCAGCCAAGATCTTCCGGGTGCAACAGATACGCAGTATTTT; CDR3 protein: CASSQDLPGATDTQYF
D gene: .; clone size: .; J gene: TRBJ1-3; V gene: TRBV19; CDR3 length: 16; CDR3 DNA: TGTGCCAGTAGAATGACGGGGGGAGCGTCTGGAAACACCATATATTTT; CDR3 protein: CASRMTGGASGNTIYF
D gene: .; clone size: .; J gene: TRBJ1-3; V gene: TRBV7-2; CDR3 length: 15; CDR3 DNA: TGTGCCAGCAGCTTAGAACCCCGGACCGGAAACACCATATATTTT; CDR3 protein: CASSLEPRTGNTIYF
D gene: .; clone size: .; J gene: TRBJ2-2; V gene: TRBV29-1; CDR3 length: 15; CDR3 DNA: TGCAGCGGGACGATGGGAGGGGGCAACACCGGGGAGCTGTTTTTT; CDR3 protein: CSGTMGGGNTGELFF
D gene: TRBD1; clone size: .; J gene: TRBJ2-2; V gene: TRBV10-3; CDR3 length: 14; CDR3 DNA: TGTGCCATCAGTAACAGGGGGGAGTCCGGGGAGCTGTTTTTT; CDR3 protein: CAISNRGESGELFF
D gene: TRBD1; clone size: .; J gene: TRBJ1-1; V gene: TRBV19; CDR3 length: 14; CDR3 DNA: TGTGCCAGTAGTAATCAGGGGGTGAACACTGAAGCTTTCTTT; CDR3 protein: CASSNQGVNTEAFF
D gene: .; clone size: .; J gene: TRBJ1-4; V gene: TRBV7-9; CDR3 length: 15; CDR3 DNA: TGTGCCAGCAACCCCGCCATCGCAACTAATGAAAAACTGTTTTTT; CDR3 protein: CASNPAIATNEKLFF
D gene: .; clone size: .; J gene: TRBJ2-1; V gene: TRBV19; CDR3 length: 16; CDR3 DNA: TGTGCCAGTAGTACTGGCGTACGGCGCTCCTACAATGAGCAGTTCTTC; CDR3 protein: CASSTGVRRSYNEQFF
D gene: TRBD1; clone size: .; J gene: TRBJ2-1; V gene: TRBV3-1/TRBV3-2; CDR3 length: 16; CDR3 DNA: TGTGCCAGCAGCCACCGGGACAGAGTCCCCTACAATGAGCAGTTCTTC; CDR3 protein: CASSHRDRVPYNEQFF
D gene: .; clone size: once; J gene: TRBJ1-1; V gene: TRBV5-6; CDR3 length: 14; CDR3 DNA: TGTGCCAGCAGCGACCTCAGGGAAGGCACTGAAGCTTTCTTT; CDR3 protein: CASSDLREGTEAFF
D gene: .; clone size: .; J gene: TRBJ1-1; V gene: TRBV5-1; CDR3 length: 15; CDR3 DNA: TGCGCCAGCAGCTTGGCCTCAGGGGTAGGCACTGAAGCTTTCTTT; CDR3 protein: CASSLASGVGTEAFF
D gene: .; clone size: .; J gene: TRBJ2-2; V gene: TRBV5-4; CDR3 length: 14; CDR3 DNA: TGTGCCAGCAGCCCGAGGGTTGGAGAGGGGGAGCTGTTTTTT; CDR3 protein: CASSPRVGEGELFF
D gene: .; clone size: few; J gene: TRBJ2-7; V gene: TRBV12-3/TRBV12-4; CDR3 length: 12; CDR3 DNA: TGTGCCAGCAGTCCCGGGACACTGGAGCAGTACTTC; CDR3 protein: CASSPGTLEQYF
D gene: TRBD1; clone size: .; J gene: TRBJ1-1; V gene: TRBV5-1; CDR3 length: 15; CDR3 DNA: TGCGCCAGCAGCTTGGGGGACAGGTTGAACACTGAAGCTTTCTTT; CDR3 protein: CASSLGDRLNTEAFF
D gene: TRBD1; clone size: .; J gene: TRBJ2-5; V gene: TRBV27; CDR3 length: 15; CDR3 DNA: TGTGCCAGCAGTTTAGAGGGGACAGGGACGGAGACCCAGTACTTC; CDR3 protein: CASSLEGTGTETQYF
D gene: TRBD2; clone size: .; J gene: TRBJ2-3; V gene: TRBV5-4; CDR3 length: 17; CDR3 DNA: TGTGCCAGCAGCTTAGGACTAGCGGGGGTGAGCACAGATACGCAGTATTTT; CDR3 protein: CASSLGLAGVSTDTQYF
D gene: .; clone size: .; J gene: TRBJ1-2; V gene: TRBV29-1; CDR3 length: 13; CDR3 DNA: TGCAGCGTTGGCGGGACATCTAACTATGGCTACACCTTC; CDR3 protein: CSVGGTSNYGYTF
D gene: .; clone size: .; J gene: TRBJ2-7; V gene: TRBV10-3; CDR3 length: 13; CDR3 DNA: TGTGCCATCAAGACGGAGAGCTCCTACGAGCAGTACTTC; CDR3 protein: CAIKTESSYEQYF
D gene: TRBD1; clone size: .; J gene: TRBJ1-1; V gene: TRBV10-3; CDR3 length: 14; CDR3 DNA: TGTGCCATCAGGAGACAGGGGCAAGGGACTGAAGCTTTCTTT; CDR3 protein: CAIRRQGQGTEAFF
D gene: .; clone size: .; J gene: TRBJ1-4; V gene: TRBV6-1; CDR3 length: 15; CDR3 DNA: TGTGCCAGCAGTGAGGCGGGGGCCAATAATGAAAAACTGTTTTTT; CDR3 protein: CASSEAGANNEKLFF
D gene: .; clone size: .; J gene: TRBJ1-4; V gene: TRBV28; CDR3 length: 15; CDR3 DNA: TGTGCCAGCAGTTTATTCAGGGCAACTAATGAAAAACTGTTTTTT; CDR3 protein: CASSLFRATNEKLFF
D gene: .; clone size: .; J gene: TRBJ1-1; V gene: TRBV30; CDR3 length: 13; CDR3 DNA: TGTGCCTGGAAAGGGGGATGGAACACTGAAGCTTTCTTT; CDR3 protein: CAWKGGWNTEAFF
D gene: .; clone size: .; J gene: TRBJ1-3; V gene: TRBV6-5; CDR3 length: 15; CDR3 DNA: TGTGCCAGCAGCCCCAGACGGGTCTCTGGAAACACCATATATTTT; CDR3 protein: CASSPRRVSGNTIYF